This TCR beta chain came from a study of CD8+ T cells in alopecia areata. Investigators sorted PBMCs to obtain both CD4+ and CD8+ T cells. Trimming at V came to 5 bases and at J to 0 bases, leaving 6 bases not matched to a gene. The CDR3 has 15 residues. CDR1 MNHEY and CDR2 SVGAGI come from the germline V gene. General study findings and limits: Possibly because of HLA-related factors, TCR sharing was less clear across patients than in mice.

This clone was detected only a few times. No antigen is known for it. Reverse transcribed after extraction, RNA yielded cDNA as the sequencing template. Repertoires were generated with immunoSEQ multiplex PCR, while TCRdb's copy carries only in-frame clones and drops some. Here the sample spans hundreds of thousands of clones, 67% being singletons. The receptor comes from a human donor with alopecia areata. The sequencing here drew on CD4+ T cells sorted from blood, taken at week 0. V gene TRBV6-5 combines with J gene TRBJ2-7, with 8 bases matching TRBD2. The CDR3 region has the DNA TGTGCCAGCAGTAACGTAGCGGGGATCTCCTACGAGCAGTACTTC. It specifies CASSNVAGISYEQYF.